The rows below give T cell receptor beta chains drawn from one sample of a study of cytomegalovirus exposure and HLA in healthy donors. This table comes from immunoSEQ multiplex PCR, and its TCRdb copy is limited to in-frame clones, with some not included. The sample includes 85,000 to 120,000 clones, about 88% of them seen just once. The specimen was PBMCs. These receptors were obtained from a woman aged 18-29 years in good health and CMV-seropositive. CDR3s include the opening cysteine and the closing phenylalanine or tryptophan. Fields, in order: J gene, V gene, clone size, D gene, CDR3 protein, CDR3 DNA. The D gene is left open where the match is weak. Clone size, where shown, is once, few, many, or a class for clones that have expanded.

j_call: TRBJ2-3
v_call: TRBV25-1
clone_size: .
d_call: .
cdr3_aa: CASLCWGRVDTQYF
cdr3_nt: TGTGCCAGCCTTTGTTGGGGGCGGGTAGATACGCAGTATTTT

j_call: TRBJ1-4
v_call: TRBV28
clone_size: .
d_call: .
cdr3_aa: CASSLGGGANEKLFF
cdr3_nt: TGTGCCAGCAGTTTAGGGGGCGGAGCTAATGAAAAACTGTTTTTT

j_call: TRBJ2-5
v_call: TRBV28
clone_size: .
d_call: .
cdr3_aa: CASSPIGVSQETQYF
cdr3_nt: TGTGCCAGCAGCCCGATCGGGGTCTCCCAAGAGACCCAGTACTTC

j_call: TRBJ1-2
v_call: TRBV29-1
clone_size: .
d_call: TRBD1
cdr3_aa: CSVDRTGGYTF
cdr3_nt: TGCAGCGTCGACAGGACAGGCGGCTACACCTTC

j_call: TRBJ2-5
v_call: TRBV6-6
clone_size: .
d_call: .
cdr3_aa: CASSYVGRGGETQYF
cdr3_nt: TGTGCCAGCAGTTACGTCGGCAGGGGAGGGGAGACCCAGTACTTC

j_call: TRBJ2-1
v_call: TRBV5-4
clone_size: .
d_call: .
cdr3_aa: CASSKGQVRDYPHEQFF
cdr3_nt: TGTGCCAGCAGCAAGGGACAGGTGAGGGACTACCCCCATGAGCAGTTCTTC

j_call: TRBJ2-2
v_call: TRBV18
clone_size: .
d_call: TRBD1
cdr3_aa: CASSSRTGKTGELFF
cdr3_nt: TGTGCCAGCTCATCCCGGACAGGGAAGACCGGGGAGCTGTTTTTT

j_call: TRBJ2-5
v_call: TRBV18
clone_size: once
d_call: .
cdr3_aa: CASSNRAEETQYF
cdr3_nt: TGTGCCAGCTCCAACAGGGCCGAAGAGACCCAGTACTTC

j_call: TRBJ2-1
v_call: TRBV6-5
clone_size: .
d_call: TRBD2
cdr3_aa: CASSYSGGTYNEQFF
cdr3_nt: TGTGCCAGCAGTTACTCGGGGGGGACCTACAATGAGCAGTTCTTC

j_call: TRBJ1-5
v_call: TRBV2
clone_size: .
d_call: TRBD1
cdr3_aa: CASRLDRVSSNQPQHF
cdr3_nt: TGTGCCAGCAGACTCGACAGGGTCAGTAGCAATCAGCCCCAGCATTTT

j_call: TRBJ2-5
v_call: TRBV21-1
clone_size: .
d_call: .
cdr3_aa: CASSKVVPGRGAKGETQYF
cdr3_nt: TGTGCCAGCAGCAAAGTGGTCCCCGGGCGGGGGGCAAAGGGAGAGACCCAGTACTTC

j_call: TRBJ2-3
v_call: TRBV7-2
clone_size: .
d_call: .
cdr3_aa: CASSLGGRSTDTQYF
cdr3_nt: TGTGCCAGCAGCTTAGGGGGGCGGAGCACAGATACGCAGTATTTT

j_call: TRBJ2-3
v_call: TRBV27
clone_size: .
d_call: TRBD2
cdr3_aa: CASSFSGRADTQYF
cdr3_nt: TGTGCCAGCAGTTTTAGCGGGAGAGCAGATACGCAGTATTTT

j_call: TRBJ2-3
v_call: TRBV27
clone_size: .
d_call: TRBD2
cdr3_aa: CASSPRLAGVPDTQYF
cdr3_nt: TGTGCCAGCAGCCCCCGGCTAGCGGGGGTCCCTGATACGCAGTATTTT

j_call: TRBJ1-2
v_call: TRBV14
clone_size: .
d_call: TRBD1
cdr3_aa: CASSPGTANYGYTF
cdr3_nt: TGTGCCAGCAGCCCCGGGACAGCTAACTATGGCTACACCTTC

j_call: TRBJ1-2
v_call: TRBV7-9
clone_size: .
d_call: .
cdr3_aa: CASSLVGTDGYTF
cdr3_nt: TGTGCCAGCAGCTTAGTCGGGACTGATGGCTACACCTTC

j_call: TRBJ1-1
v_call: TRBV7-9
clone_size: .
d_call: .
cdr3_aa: CASSLEGGMNTEAFF
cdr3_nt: TGTGCCAGCAGCTTAGAAGGGGGTATGAACACTGAAGCTTTCTTT

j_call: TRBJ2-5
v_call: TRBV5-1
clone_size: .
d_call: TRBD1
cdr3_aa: CASSLAISGTGGETQYF
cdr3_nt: TGCGCCAGCAGCTTGGCCATATCCGGGACAGGGGGAGAGACCCAGTACTTC

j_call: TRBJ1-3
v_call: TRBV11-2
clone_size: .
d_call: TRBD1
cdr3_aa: CASSPKGTGAGNTIYF
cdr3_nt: TGTGCCAGCAGCCCCAAAGGGACAGGGGCTGGAAACACCATATATTTT

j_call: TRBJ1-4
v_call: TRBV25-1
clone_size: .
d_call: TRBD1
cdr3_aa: CASSGRAGDSEKLFF
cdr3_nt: TGTGCCAGCAGTGGGAGGGCAGGGGACAGTGAAAAACTGTTTTTT

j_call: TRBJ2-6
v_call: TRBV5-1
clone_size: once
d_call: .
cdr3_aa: CASSASSGANVLTF
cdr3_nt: TGCGCCAGCAGCGCCAGCTCTGGGGCCAACGTCCTGACTTTC

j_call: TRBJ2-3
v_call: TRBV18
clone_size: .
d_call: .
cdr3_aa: CASSPDWDIQFTDTQYF
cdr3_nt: TGTGCCAGCTCACCCGATTGGGACATACAATTCACAGATACGCAGTATTTT

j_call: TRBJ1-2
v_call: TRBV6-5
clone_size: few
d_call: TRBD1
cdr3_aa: CASRGTTGSGYTF
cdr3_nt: TGTGCCAGCAGGGGGACGACAGGGAGCGGCTACACCTTC

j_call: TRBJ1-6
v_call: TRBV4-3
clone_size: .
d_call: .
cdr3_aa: CASSQEGEAGSPLHF
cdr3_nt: TGCGCCAGCAGCCAAGAAGGGGAAGCAGGTTCACCCCTCCACTTT

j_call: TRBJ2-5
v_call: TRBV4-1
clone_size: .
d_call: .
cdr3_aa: CASSPDKGSAQYF
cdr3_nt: TGCGCCAGCAGCCCGGACAAGGGATCGGCCCAGTACTTC

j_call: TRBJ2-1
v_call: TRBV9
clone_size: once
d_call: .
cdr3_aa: CASSAERGEQFF
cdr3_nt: TGTGCCAGCAGCGCCGAGCGAGGTGAGCAGTTCTTC

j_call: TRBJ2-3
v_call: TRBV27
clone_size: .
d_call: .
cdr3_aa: CASSSYTQYF
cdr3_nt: TGTGCCAGCAGTTCATATACGCAGTATTTT

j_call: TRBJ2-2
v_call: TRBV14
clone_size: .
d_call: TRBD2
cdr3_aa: CASSQAGGSTGELFF
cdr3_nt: TGTGCCAGCAGCCAGGCAGGCGGGAGCACCGGGGAGCTGTTTTTT